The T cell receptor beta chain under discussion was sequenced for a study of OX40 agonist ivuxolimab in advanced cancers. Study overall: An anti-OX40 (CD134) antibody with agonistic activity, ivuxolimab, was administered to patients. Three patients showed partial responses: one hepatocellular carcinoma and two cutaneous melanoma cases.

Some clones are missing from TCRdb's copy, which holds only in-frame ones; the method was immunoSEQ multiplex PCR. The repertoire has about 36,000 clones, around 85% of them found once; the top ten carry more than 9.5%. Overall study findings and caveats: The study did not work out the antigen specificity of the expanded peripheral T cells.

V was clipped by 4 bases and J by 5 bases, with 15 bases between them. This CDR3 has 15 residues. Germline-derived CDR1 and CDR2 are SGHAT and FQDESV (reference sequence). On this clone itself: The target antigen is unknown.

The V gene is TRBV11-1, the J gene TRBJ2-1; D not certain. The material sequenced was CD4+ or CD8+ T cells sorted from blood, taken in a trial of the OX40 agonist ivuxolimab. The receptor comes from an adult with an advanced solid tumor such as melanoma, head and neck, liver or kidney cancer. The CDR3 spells CASSYSLYRDNEQFF. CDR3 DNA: TGTGCCAGCAGCTATAGTCTATATAGGGACAATGAGCAGTTCTTC.